Shown below are 30 T cell receptor beta chains from a single sample sequenced in a study of T cell responses to AZD1222 COVID-19 vaccine. Sequenced by immunoSEQ multiplex PCR; TCRdb stores in-frame clones only, minus some. The sample has approximately 74,000 clones, roughly nine tenths seen once. The material sequenced was peripheral blood, taken 28 days after the second AZD1222 dose. These TCRs come from an adult who received the AZD1222 COVID-19 vaccine.

The CDR3: CASSIVSGLAGGRETQYF. The CDR3, as DNA: TGTGCCAGTAGTATAGTAAGTGGACTAGCGGGAGGTAGAGAGACCCAGTACTTC. The chain couples TRBV19 to TRBJ2-5; 14 bases fit TRBD2. The germline V gene has CDR1 LNHDA and CDR2 SQIVND (reference sequence). The ends lost 1 base at V and 4 bases at J; junction bases unmatched: 8. The CDR3 runs 18 residues. The entire variable domain, with the rest obtained from reference TRBV19 and TRBJ2-5, is as follows: DGGITQSPKYLFRKEGQNVTLSCEQNLNHDAMYWYRQDPGQGLRLIYYSQIVNDFQKGDIAEGYSVSREKKESFPLTVTSAQKNPTAFYLCASSIVSGLAGGRETQYFGPGTRLLVL.

The chain links TRBV6-5 to TRBJ1-1; 9 nucleotides match TRBD1. Germline CDR1 is MNHEY and CDR2 is SVGAGI. The J segment lost 5 bases and the V segment lost 10 bases, leaving 5 bases of the junction unmatched. This CDR3 contains 12 residues. In DNA, the CDR3 is TGTGCCACCCGGGACAGGGTTACTGAAGCTTTCTTT. As protein: CATRDRVTEAFF.

The chain is built from TRBV18 and TRBJ2-3; 8 nucleotides align to TRBD1. Per the germline V gene, CDR1 is KGHSH and CDR2 is LQKENI. The CDR3 extends over 15 amino acids. V trimming: 3 bases; J trimming: 1 base; junction bases outside the gene matches: 3. Written as DNA, the CDR3 is TGTGCCAGCTCACCCTGGGGACAGGGCACAGATACGCAGTATTTT. This encodes CASSPWGQGTDTQYF. The whole variable domain, remainder taken from reference TRBV18 and TRBJ2-3, is NAGVMQNPRHLVRRRGQEARLRCSPMKGHSHVYWYRQLPEEGLKFMVYLQKENIIDESGMPKERFSAEFPKEGPSILRIQQVVRGDSAAYFCASSPWGQGTDTQYFGPGTRLTVL.

The CDR3 DNA follows: TGTGCCAAATCCGGGACAGGTGTCAATGAGCAGTTCTTC. This sequence encodes CAKSGTGVNEQFF. J is TRBJ2-1 and V is TRBV7-9; 8 nucleotides line up with TRBD1. The CDR3 loop spans 13 amino acids. The germline V gene has CDR1 SEHNR and CDR2 FQNEAQ (reference sequence). The J segment lost 6 bases and the V segment lost 10 bases, leaving 8 bases of the junction unmatched.

The chain uses TRBV30 and TRBJ1-5; 7 bases agree with TRBD1. Germline V gives CDR1 GTSNPN, CDR2 SVGIG (reference sequence). The V segment lost 3 bases and the J segment 0 bases; nucleotides outside the gene matches: 5. The CDR3 loop spans 15 amino acids. CDR3 sequence: CAWSRQGNSNQPQHF. For the CDR3, the DNA is TGTGCCTGGAGCCGACAGGGAAATAGCAATCAGCCCCAGCATTTT.

The chain joins TRBV19 to TRBJ1-1; 12 bases map to TRBD1. Trimming removed 6 bases from V and 3 bases from J; junction bases left unmatched: 5. The germline CDR1 and CDR2 sequences are LNHDA and SQIVND (reference sequence). The CDR3 loop spans 15 amino acids. The CDR3 sequence is CASRLGQGAYTEAFF. In DNA form, the CDR3 reads TGTGCCAGTAGACTGGGACAGGGGGCCTACACTGAAGCTTTCTTT.

V gene TRBV5-4 combines with J gene TRBJ2-7; TRBD2 agrees at 8 bases. The V and J ends lost 3 bases and 2 bases, in that order; junction bases with no gene match: 4. In germline, CDR1 is SGHNT, CDR2 YYREEE (reference sequence). This CDR3 is built from 14 residues. The CDR3 protein is CASSSTGLAYEQYF. The CDR3 DNA reads TGTGCCAGCAGCTCTACGGGACTAGCCTACGAGCAGTACTTC.

The chain combines TRBV27 with TRBJ2-7; D is unclear. Between the trimmed V and J ends, which lost 4 bases and 3 bases, there was a span of 10 bases. Per germline, CDR1 MNHEY and CDR2 SMNVEV (reference sequence). The CDR3 spans 13 residues. The CDR3 here is CASSWRRDYEQYF. The CDR3, as DNA: TGTGCCAGCAGTTGGCGTCGAGACTACGAGCAGTACTTC.

The CDR3 DNA is TGTGCCAGCAGCCCCGCCGTTACTAATGAGCAGTTCTTC. Translated, it gives CASSPAVTNEQFF. The chain uses TRBV3-1 (or the pseudogene TRBV3-2) and TRBJ2-1, with D hard to call. Looked up from germline, CDR1 is LGHDT and CDR2 is YNNKEL (reference sequence). The CDR3 has 13 residues. Trimming took off 4 bases at V and 7 bases at J, with 11 bases between the two ends.

V is TRBV11-3 and J is TRBJ2-3; TRBD1 is a possible D gene (5 bases). CDR1 is SGHNT, CDR2 YENEEA, per germline. Trimming removed 4 bases at V and 0 bases at J, with 11 bases between. The CDR3 totals 15 residues. CDR3 amino acids: CASSSLDSSTDTQYF. As DNA, the CDR3 is TGTGCCAGCAGCTCACTCGACAGTAGCACAGATACGCAGTATTTT.

A few counts support this clone. V is TRBV5-1 and J is TRBJ2-2, with TRBD2 matching over 13 bases. The V segment lost 4 bases and the J segment 8 bases; nucleotides outside the gene matches: 8. CDR3 length equals 16 residues. Per the germline V gene, CDR1 is SGHRS and CDR2 is YFSETQ. CDR3 sequence reads: CASSRRTSGSSGELFF. The CDR3 nucleotides read TGCGCCAGCAGCAGGCGGACTAGCGGGAGTTCGGGGGAGCTGTTTTTT.

The chain links TRBV19 to TRBJ1-1; TRBD1 matches at 8 bases. V was clipped by 5 bases and J by 6 bases; unmatched bases: 2. The CDR3 contains 12 residues. Germline V gene lookup returns CDR1 LNHDA and CDR2 SQIVND (reference sequence). The CDR3 reads CASSAQGAEAFF. The CDR3 bases are TGTGCCAGTAGTGCACAGGGGGCTGAAGCTTTCTTT.

The V gene is TRBV3-1 (or the pseudogene TRBV3-2), the J gene TRBJ2-2; no definite D call. CDR3 size: 14 residues. The germline V gene encodes CDR1 LGHDT and CDR2 YNNKEL (reference sequence). V was cut by 4 bases and J by 2 bases, with 8 bases left in between. The CDR3 is CASSRAQNTGELFF. The CDR3 DNA follows: TGTGCCAGCAGCCGGGCCCAAAACACCGGGGAGCTGTTTTTT.

The rearrangement joins TRBV29-1 to TRBJ2-5; 12 positions match TRBD2. CDR1 is SQVTM, CDR2 ANQGSEA, per germline. The CDR3 contains 15 residues. Unmatched junction bases numbered 8, after V lost 5 bases and J lost 4 bases. This CDR3 is CSVTRTSGMGETQYF. In DNA, the CDR3 is TGCAGCGTTACCCGGACTAGCGGGATGGGAGAGACCCAGTACTTC. The full variable domain, in which reference TRBV29-1 and TRBJ2-5 provide the parts outside the CDR3, is SAVISQKPSRDICQRGTSLTIQCQVDSQVTMMFWYRQQPGQSLTLIATANQGSEATYESGFVIDKFPISRPNLTFSTLTVSNMSPEDSSIYLCSVTRTSGMGETQYFGPGTRLLVL.

The gene calls are TRBV4-1 and TRBJ1-6; tentative D call: TRBD1 (6 bases). Trimming took off 4 bases at V and 9 bases at J, with 19 bases between the two ends. This CDR3 spans 16 amino acids. Germline-derived CDR1 and CDR2 are MGHRA and YSYEKL. The CDR3 loop is CASSRQDSAGFSPLHF. The CDR3 DNA is TGCGCCAGCAGCCGACAGGACTCGGCGGGATTTTCACCCCTCCACTTT.

CDR3 amino acids: CASSLDGAVNQPQHF. DNA for the CDR3: TGTGCCAGCAGCTTGGATGGGGCGGTCAATCAGCCCCAGCATTTT. The chain uses TRBV7-9 and TRBJ1-5, with D possibly matching TRBD1 (5 bases). CDR1 and CDR2 from the germline V gene are SEHNR and FQNEAQ (reference sequence). Trimming shortened V by 3 bases and J by 3 bases, and 12 bases separated the two germline ends. CDR3 length: 15 amino acids.

The chain carries TRBV7-2 and TRBJ2-3, with D possibly matching TRBD2 (5 bases). The CDR3 is made up of 15 amino acids. V lost 1 base, J lost 0 bases, and 8 bases lay in between. CDR1 SGHTA and CDR2 FQGNSA come from the germline V gene. The CDR3 spells CASSLERGSTDTQYF. The CDR3 nucleotides are TGTGCCAGCAGCTTAGAACGGGGTAGCACAGATACGCAGTATTTT.

The rearrangement uses TRBV7-8 and TRBJ1-3; D gene uncertain. CDR3 length: 14 residues. Trimming removed 3 bases from V and 6 bases from J, with 12 bases in between. CDR1 and CDR2 (germline): SGHVS, FQNEAQ. The DNA of the CDR3 is TGTGCCAGCAGCTTGGGAGGGAAGCCAAACACCATATATTTT. Protein sequence: CASSLGGKPNTIYF.

Comment on this clone: Different DNA sequences within this sample yield the same CDR3. This chain connects TRBV18 to TRBJ2-3; D uncertain. With 2 bases removed from V and 0 bases from J, the gap between germline ends came to 3 bases. Germline V lookup: CDR1 KGHSH, CDR2 LQKENI. The CDR3 runs 13 residues. The CDR3 sequence is CASSPGSTDTQYF. In DNA, the CDR3 is TGTGCCAGCTCACCAGGGAGCACAGATACGCAGTATTTT.

This chain links TRBV18 with TRBJ2-7; D not certain. Germline CDR1 KGHSH, CDR2 LQKENI. This CDR3 spans 16 amino acids. V was pared by 3 bases and J by 3 bases, with 18 bases between. The CDR3 DNA reads TGTGCCAGCTCACCGAATCTGGCAAGGCTAGACTACGAGCAGTACTTC. As protein: CASSPNLARLDYEQYF.

This clone appeared a few times. This chain joins TRBV3-1 (or the pseudogene TRBV3-2) and TRBJ1-1; D is possibly TRBD1 (6 bases). V lost 0 bases and J 1 base, leaving 9 bases between the germline ends. CDR1 and CDR2 (germline): LGHDT, YNNKEL (reference sequence). The CDR3 extends over 15 amino acids. The CDR3 bases are TGTGCCAGCAGCCAAGATCAGACAGGGAACACTGAAGCTTTCTTT. This translates into CASSQDQTGNTEAFF.

The chain uses TRBV19 and TRBJ1-1, with no clear D. V lost 0 bases, J lost 11 bases, and 7 bases lay in between. The CDR3 loop spans 11 amino acids. In germline, CDR1 is LNHDA, CDR2 SQIVND (reference sequence). Here the CDR3 reads CASSIEGRAFF. The CDR3 region has the DNA TGTGCCAGTAGTATAGAGGGTAGGGCTTTCTTT.

The V gene is TRBV5-4, the J gene TRBJ1-3; 7 positions agree with TRBD1. CDR3 length equals 14 residues. Germline V gives CDR1 SGHNT, CDR2 YYREEE (reference sequence). J gave up 3 bases and V 6 bases, and 6 bases lay outside the gene matches. The CDR3 sequence is CASKNQGGGNTIYF. The CDR3 coding sequence is TGTGCCAGCAAAAATCAGGGGGGTGGAAACACCATATATTTT.

V is TRBV5-4 and J is TRBJ2-3; D ambiguous. The V end lost 4 bases, the J end lost 5 bases, and 5 bases lay between the germline ends. The CDR3 covers 11 residues. Germline V gene sequence: CDR1 SGHNT, CDR2 YYREEE (reference sequence). The chain's CDR3 is CASSVQDTQYF. In DNA form, the CDR3 reads TGTGCCAGCAGCGTCCAAGATACGCAGTATTTT.

This clone was recorded only once. The V and J genes are TRBV25-1 and TRBJ1-1, with TRBD1 identical over 11 bases. Germline V gives CDR1 MGHDK, CDR2 SYGVNS. The CDR3 is made up of 15 amino acids. With 8 bases clipped from V and 7 bases from J, the junction kept 12 bases outside the gene matches. The CDR3 loop is CASSSRDRGFIEAFF. The CDR3 DNA follows: TGTGCCAGCTCAAGCCGGGACAGGGGGTTTATTGAAGCTTTCTTT.

CDR3 coding DNA: TGCGCCAGCAGCCAGGGACTGCTCTCCTACGAGCAGTACTTC. It specifies CASSQGLLSYEQYF. The chain joins TRBV4-1 to TRBJ2-7, with TRBD2 as a possible D gene (6 bases). Germline V lookup: CDR1 MGHRA, CDR2 YSYEKL. The CDR3 is made up of 14 amino acids. Trimming removed 3 bases at V and 0 bases at J, with 9 bases between.

This clone showed up just once. The chain recombines TRBV6-1 with TRBJ1-2; 10 bases align to TRBD1. After removal of 0 bases from V and 4 bases from J, the junction contained 2 bases not matched to a gene. This CDR3 region has 15 residues. Per the germline V gene, CDR1 is MNHNS and CDR2 is SASEGT. Here the CDR3 reads CASSEATGGSYGYTF. The CDR3 DNA reads TGTGCCAGCAGTGAAGCGACAGGGGGCTCCTATGGCTACACCTTC.

This chain links TRBV18 with TRBJ1-1, with D possibly being TRBD1 (6 bases). The germline CDR1 and CDR2 sequences are KGHSH and LQKENI. The CDR3 is 13 residues long. V was pared by 3 bases and J by 5 bases, with 10 bases between. CDR3 DNA: TGTGCCAGCTCACCGCCAGGGGATACTGAAGCTTTCTTT. Protein product: CASSPPGDTEAFF.

This clone was detected once. The V gene is TRBV19, the J gene TRBJ1-5; a possible D gene is TRBD1 (5 bases). Deletions cut 1 base from V and 1 base from J, with 8 bases between. Germline CDR1 reads LNHDA; CDR2 reads SQIVND (reference sequence). The CDR3 loop spans 15 amino acids. The CDR3 bases are TGTGCCAGTAGTATAGGGGGACGGAGCAATCAGCCCCAGCATTTT. Translated, it gives CASSIGGRSNQPQHF.

This clone turned up a few times. The chain uses TRBV19 and TRBJ1-1; D is undetermined. Germline CDR1 is LNHDA and CDR2 is SQIVND (reference sequence). This CDR3 has 13 residues. V was clipped by 3 bases and J by 0 bases, with 5 bases between them. The CDR3 coding sequence is TGTGCCAGTAGTATTACCGTGAACACTGAAGCTTTCTTT. Translating it yields CASSITVNTEAFF.